This T cell receptor (beta chain) was sequenced for a study of T-cell reconstitution after alpha-beta-depleted transplantation in children. Whole-study results and caveats: Surviving recipient cells, namely T cells and thymic progenitors, were the source of high day-60 TCRbeta diversity in some patients. The study reportedly traced alpha-beta T cells about two months after transplant to several hundred expanded graft clones. At the one-year point after transplant, T-cell counts and TCRbeta diversity were found to come mostly from T cells that had been newly produced.

The TCRbeta library incorporated unique molecular identifiers. TCRdb recomputed calls from the PCR reads with MiXCR, one row per CDR3 protein. The sample records over 200,000 distinct CDR3 sequences, about 8.2% being singletons. In its sample, this clonotype was seen a few times. Its target is not known. This CDR3 has 16 amino acids. In germline, CDR1 is KGHSH, CDR2 LQKENI. V shed 5 bases, J shed 0 bases, and the junction held 5 bases outside the gene matches. J is TRBJ2-1 and V is TRBV18; TRBD2 agrees at 9 bases. This TCR was sampled from a male patient between 2 and 10 years old who had a stem cell transplant for acute myeloid leukemia, so the T cells may come from the graft donor. This specimen consisted of PBMCs, mostly from graft donor cells, obtained 360 days after TCRalphabeta/CD19-depleted stem cell transplant. The CDR3 DNA follows: TGTGCCAGCTCAACCGAGCGGGGGGTCTCCTACAATGAGCAGTTCTTC. It codes for CASSTERGVSYNEQFF. Full variable domain (remainder filled in from reference TRBV18 and TRBJ2-1): NAGVMQNPRHLVRRRGQEARLRCSPMKGHSHVYWYRQLPEEGLKFMVYLQKENIIDESGMPKERFSAEFPKEGPSILRIQQVVRGDSAAYFCASSTERGVSYNEQFFGPGTRLTVL.